This is a list of T cell receptor beta chains from one sample in a study of cytomegalovirus exposure and HLA in healthy donors. Sequencing was performed with immunoSEQ multiplex PCR; in TCRdb, only in-frame clones are kept and a portion is missing. Of 95,000 to 150,000 clones listed, roughly three fifths are singletons. The sequenced sample was PBMCs. These receptors were taken from a man between 18 and 29 years old in good health and CMV-seronegative. Each CDR3 is given with its conserved first and last residue.

CDR3 protein	J gene	V gene
CASSESPRGEETQYF	TRBJ2-5	TRBV6-1
CASRGGQGSGANVLTF	TRBJ2-6	TRBV5-1
CASSDPGGDTQYF	TRBJ2-3	TRBV9
CASSPARGGNNEQFF	TRBJ2-1	TRBV11-2
CASSLEAETQYF	TRBJ2-5	TRBV2
CAWREDTFSGNTIYF	TRBJ1-3	TRBV30
CAWSVNPGNQPQHF	TRBJ1-5	TRBV30
CSVQGTNEKLFF	TRBJ1-4	TRBV29-1
CSVEGRGIRGEQFF	TRBJ2-1	TRBV29-1
CATSRAEEGTQYF	TRBJ2-5	TRBV15
CASSPPSKPYEQYF	TRBJ2-7	TRBV18
CASSPAGDYEQYF	TRBJ2-7	TRBV27
CASRGNAAGGPSSYNEQFF	TRBJ2-1	TRBV19
CASSLDSRTISGNTIYF	TRBJ1-3	TRBV7-2
CASSLGQFNQPQHF	TRBJ1-5	TRBV7-2
CASSARRDSGANVLTF	TRBJ2-6	TRBV7-6
CASRLAGDTQYF	TRBJ2-3	TRBV6-4
CATSDPSGILYEQFF	TRBJ2-1	TRBV15